Presented here are 8 T cell receptor beta chains from one specimen sequenced in a study of beta chain features in type 1 diabetes. General study points: TCRB CDR3s were moderately but significantly shorter in Type 1 diabetes patients in all four CD4+ subsets.

Expressed TCRB transcripts got sequenced, as all isolated RNA was reverse transcribed. Data came from immunoSEQ multiplex PCR; TCRdb stores just in-frame clones and leaves some out. Of about 340,000 clones detected, 13% appear once; the ten largest clones hold roughly 0.015%. These receptors have no identified antigens. The sequenced sample was naive CD4+ T cells from blood. The source is a woman between 18 and 30 years old with type 1 diabetes.

This clone was recorded a few times. The chain uses TRBV7-9 and TRBJ1-5; D perhaps matches TRBD1 (6 bases). Germline CDR1 SEHNR, CDR2 FQNEAQ (reference sequence). The V end was cut by 5 bases, the J end by 2 bases, with 16 bases between. CDR3 length equals 16 residues. CDR3 loop: CASSPDGGAGNQPQHF. The CDR3 DNA follows: TGTGCCAGCAGCCCAGACGGGGGGGCCGGCAATCAGCCCCAGCATTTT.

This clone occurred a few times. The chain is built from TRBV6-5 and TRBJ2-1; D ambiguous. Deletions cut 4 bases from V and 6 bases from J, with 16 bases between. In germline, CDR1 is MNHEY, CDR2 SVGAGI. CDR3 length: 15 amino acids. Here the CDR3 reads CASSLNFQLSNEQFF. DNA for the CDR3: TGTGCCAGCAGTTTGAACTTTCAATTGAGCAATGAGCAGTTCTTC.

This chain links TRBV10-3 with TRBJ2-4, with a weak D call TRBD2 (6 bases). Between the trimmed V and J ends, which lost 5 bases and 9 bases, there was a span of 17 bases. Germline V gene data show CDR1 as ENHRY and CDR2 as SYGVKD. The CDR3 has 14 residues. CDR3 in DNA: TGTGCCATCAGTCAAGGGGAGGTCCCTGGCATTCAGTACTTC. It encodes CAISQGEVPGIQYF.

The chain recombines TRBV18 with TRBJ1-2; 7 bases match TRBD1. Per the germline V gene, CDR1 is KGHSH and CDR2 is LQKENI. The CDR3 has 15 amino acids. V gave up 3 bases and J gave up 5 bases; unmatched junction bases: 9. This chain's CDR3 is CASSPGDRPDYGYTF. CDR3 DNA: TGTGCCAGCTCACCCGGGGACAGACCAGATTATGGCTACACCTTC.

This clone was observed a handful of times. The V call is TRBV7-3, the J call TRBJ1-1, with D perhaps matching TRBD1 (6 bases). Germline CDR1 is SGHTA and CDR2 is FQGTGA. V lost 0 bases to trimming and J lost 1 base, with 6 bases between them. CDR3 size: 14 residues. CDR3 region: CASSLTGQNTEAFF. CDR3 nucleotide sequence: TGTGCCAGCAGCTTAACGGGACAGAACACTGAAGCTTTCTTT.

Written as DNA, the CDR3 is TGTGCCAGCAGCTCGACTAGCGGGTCTTACGAGCAGTACTTC. Protein: CASSSTSGSYEQYF. V and J are TRBV5-6 and TRBJ2-7, with 10 bases fitting TRBD2. This CDR3 region has 14 residues. Germline V gene lookup returns CDR1 SGHDT and CDR2 YYEEEE. V trimming: 3 bases; J trimming: 4 bases; junction bases outside the gene matches: 4.

J is TRBJ2-2 and V is TRBV9; D remains ambiguous. Germline assignment: CDR1 SGDLS and CDR2 YYNGEE. With 1 base removed from V and 2 bases from J, the gap between germline ends came to 3 bases. This CDR3 is 13 amino acids long. The chain's CDR3 is CASSVYNTGELFF. CDR3 DNA sequence: TGTGCCAGCAGCGTATATAACACCGGGGAGCTGTTTTTT. The whole variable domain, remainder taken from reference TRBV9 and TRBJ2-2, is DSGVTQTPKHLITATGQRVTLRCSPRSGDLSVYWYQQSLDQGLQFLIQYYNGEERAKGNILERFSAQQFPDLHSELNLSSLELGDSALYFCASSVYNTGELFFGEGSRLTVL.

About this clone itself: The same CDR3 arises from other DNA sequences in this sample as well. The chain carries TRBV2 and TRBJ2-7; no reliable D call. The CDR3 is 11 residues long. The germline CDR1 and CDR2 sequences are SNHLY and FYNNEI. V shed 2 bases and J shed 4 bases, with 3 bases lying between them. The CDR3 sequence: CASSERYEQYF. The DNA of the CDR3 is TGTGCCAGCAGTGAACGGTACGAGCAGTACTTC.